Presented here are 27 T cell receptor beta chains from one specimen sequenced in a study of shared clonotypes between healthy human individuals. The table came from immunoSEQ multiplex PCR; TCRdb's copy has only in-frame clones and leaves some out. The sample records about 960,000 clones, 60% to 85% being singletons. Specimen: memory CD4+ T cells sorted from blood. Subset of the sample: CD45RA-negative fraction. The receptors come from a young man in good health.

The V gene is TRBV5-1, the J gene TRBJ1-1, with 9 bases matching TRBD1. J lost 8 bases, V lost 4 bases, and 12 bases had no gene match. Germline CDR1 SGHRS, CDR2 YFSETQ. CDR3 length equals 15 residues. The CDR3 nucleotides read TGCGCCAGCAGCCGCCAACCGGGACAGGGATCAGAAGCTTTCTTT. It specifies CASSRQPGQGSEAFF.

The V call is TRBV2, the J call TRBJ1-2; D gene uncertain. This CDR3 has 14 amino acids. Trimming took 3 bases from V and 4 from J, leaving 12 bases between them. Germline V CDR1 and CDR2: SNHLY, FYNNEI. The CDR3 DNA follows: TGTGCCAGCAGTGAGTTCGGGGTTGGCTATGGCTACACCTTC. Encoded protein: CASSEFGVGYGYTF.

This rearrangement joins TRBV5-1 to TRBJ2-3; D is perhaps TRBD2 (5 bases). Germline V lookup: CDR1 SGHRS, CDR2 YFSETQ. Trimming pared 0 bases from V and 0 bases from J, leaving 14 bases between. CDR3 length equals 17 residues. CDR3 bases: TGCGCCAGCAGCTTGGACCCAGCCCGGAGGAGCACAGATACGCAGTATTTT. Residues: CASSLDPARRSTDTQYF.

This chain links TRBV18 with TRBJ2-7; D could derive from TRBD1 or TRBD2 (5 bases each). CDR3 length equals 14 residues. Germline CDR1 is KGHSH and CDR2 is LQKENI. V lost 9 bases, J lost 3 bases, and 18 bases lay in between. The CDR3 DNA follows: TGTGCCAGTCAAACGGGCCGAGGGGACTACGAGCAGTACTTC. It encodes CASQTGRGDYEQYF.

The chain carries TRBV27 and TRBJ2-7, with TRBD1 identical over 9 bases. The CDR3 extends over 12 amino acids. The V segment lost 5 bases and the J segment 6 bases; nucleotides outside the gene matches: 2. CDR1 is MNHEY and CDR2 is SMNVEV in the germline V gene (reference sequence). The CDR3 DNA reads as TGTGCCAGCAGTACGACAGGGGGCGAGCAGTACTTC. This codes for CASSTTGGEQYF.

V is TRBV28 and J is TRBJ2-3; 10 bases fit TRBD2. Germline lookup yields CDR1 MDHEN and CDR2 SYDVKM. This CDR3 has 21 amino acids. J lost 1 base, V lost 7 bases, and 23 bases had no gene match. CDR3 sequence (DNA): TGTGCCAGCACCAAGTGGGGCGGGAGCGGGGGGGCCGAGGGAGGCACAGATACGCAGTATTTT. It encodes CASTKWGGSGGAEGGTDTQYF.

The chain carries TRBV6-6 and TRBJ2-3; no clear D gene. Germline V lookup: CDR1 MNHNY, CDR2 SVGAGI (reference sequence). The CDR3 sequence is 12 residues long. Deletions cut 6 bases from V and 2 bases from J, with 6 bases between. The CDR3: CASSHSTDTQYF. In DNA form, the CDR3 reads TGTGCCAGCAGCCACTCCACAGATACGCAGTATTTT.

This sequence joins TRBV6-1 and TRBJ2-5, with a weak D call TRBD1 (6 bases). Germline CDR1 and CDR2: MNHNS and SASEGT. V gave up 3 bases and J gave up 5 bases, with 22 bases separating them. CDR3 length equals 17 residues. Here the CDR3 reads CASSDWGRQSPSETQYF. The CDR3 DNA sequence: TGTGCCAGCAGTGACTGGGGGCGGCAATCACCCTCGGAGACCCAGTACTTC.

This chain joins TRBV5-1 and TRBJ2-1; the D is unclear. The CDR3 sequence is 19 residues long. With 2 bases removed from V and 5 bases from J, the gap between germline ends came to 26 bases. The germline V gene encodes CDR1 SGHRS and CDR2 YFSETQ. CDR3 amino acids: CASSLRPRQATVLDNEQFF. The CDR3 DNA reads TGCGCCAGCAGCTTAAGACCCCGGCAGGCCACCGTGTTGGACAATGAGCAGTTCTTC.

The CDR3 nucleotides read TGCGCCAGCAGCCCCGATGGTCAGGGTAGCTACAATGAGCAGTTCTTC. It codes for CASSPDGQGSYNEQFF. The V and J genes are TRBV5-1 and TRBJ2-1, with TRBD1 as a possible D gene (5 bases). The CDR3 has 16 residues. Trimming took 4 bases from V and 3 from J, leaving 17 bases between them. CDR1 and CDR2 from the germline V gene are SGHRS and YFSETQ.

This clone was counted a few times. The chain combines TRBV18 with TRBJ2-4; D perhaps matches TRBD2 (5 bases). V was pared by 3 bases and J by 7 bases, with 19 bases between. The CDR3 covers 16 residues. Germline-derived CDR1 and CDR2 are KGHSH and LQKENI. CDR3 residues: CASSPMGVQMGNIQYF. The CDR3 coding sequence is TGTGCCAGCTCACCTATGGGAGTTCAAATGGGGAACATTCAGTACTTC.

This clone has only one observation. The V call is TRBV7-2, the J call TRBJ2-2, with 12 nucleotides matching TRBD2. This CDR3 spans 15 amino acids. J lost 4 bases, V lost 5 bases, and 2 bases had no gene match. Germline CDR1 reads SGHTA; CDR2 reads FQGNSA. The CDR3 loop is CASSPSGRGTGELFF. CDR3 bases: TGTGCCAGCAGCCCTAGCGGGAGGGGCACCGGGGAGCTGTTTTTT.

The chain joins TRBV28 to TRBJ1-3; 8 positions match TRBD1. The CDR3 sequence is 17 residues long. Germline loops: CDR1 MDHEN, CDR2 SYDVKM. Trimming took 4 bases from V and 0 from J; bases not matched to a gene: 8. In DNA, the CDR3 is TGTGCCAGCAGTTCTGTAGGGACAGGCAGCTCTGGAAACACCATATATTTT. This gives the protein CASSSVGTGSSGNTIYF.

There are a few counts of this clone. V gene TRBV2 combines with J gene TRBJ1-3, with a tentative D call TRBD1 (5 bases). The CDR3 sequence is 15 residues long. In germline, CDR1 is SNHLY, CDR2 FYNNEI. The ends were cut back, 6 bases at V and 2 bases at J, with 14 bases in the middle. CDR3 sequence (DNA): TGTGCCAGCAGCGTGGACCCGGGGGCTGGAAACACCATATATTTT. This sequence encodes CASSVDPGAGNTIYF.

The chain carries TRBV25-1 and TRBJ2-2; 8 bases are a match to TRBD2. The CDR3 contains 16 residues. The V gene end was trimmed by 7 bases and the J gene end by 5 bases; junction bases not matched to a gene: 12. Germline V gives CDR1 MGHDK, CDR2 SYGVNS. DNA for the CDR3: TGTGCCAGCATGAAAAAGGGAGCGGGGGCGACCGGGGAGCTGTTTTTT. The encoded protein is CASMKKGAGATGELFF.

This clone was seen a single time. This chain links TRBV5-3 with TRBJ1-4; D call uncertain. TRBV5-3 is an ORF for which the function is uncertain. Trimming took off 1 base at V and 3 bases at J, with 13 bases between the two ends. CDR3 length: 16 amino acids. CDR3 DNA: TGTGCCAGAAGCTTGCTTGGACGGATCGCTAATGAAAAACTGTTTTTT. It encodes CARSLLGRIANEKLFF.

About this clone itself: This same CDR3 is encoded by further DNA sequences in the sample. This chain links TRBV4-1 with TRBJ2-7; D is ambiguous. CDR1 and CDR2 from the germline V gene are MGHRA and YSYEKL. This CDR3 contains 12 residues. The ends were cut back, 3 bases at V and 0 bases at J, with 3 bases in the middle. CDR3 nucleotide sequence: TGCGCCAGCAGCCATGGCTCCTACGAGCAGTACTTC. Translating gives CASSHGSYEQYF.

Concerning this clone: In the same sample, other DNA sequences code for this CDR3. The chain recombines TRBV7-2 with TRBJ1-5; D is unresolved. The germline gives CDR1 SGHTA, CDR2 FQGNSA. This CDR3 contains 12 residues. V was trimmed by 0 bases and J by 4 bases, leaving 1 base between them. The CDR3 protein is CASSLANQPQHF. CDR3 DNA sequence: TGTGCCAGCAGCTTAGCTAATCAGCCCCAGCATTTT.

The chain couples TRBV6-1 to TRBJ1-1; TRBD1 matches at 7 bases. Germline CDR1 is MNHNS and CDR2 is SASEGT. With V trimmed by 8 bases and J by 4 bases, 7 bases remained unmatched. This CDR3 is built from 13 residues. The CDR3 protein is CASGEDRSTEAFF. For the CDR3, the DNA is TGTGCCAGCGGCGAGGACAGGAGCACTGAAGCTTTCTTT.

About this clone: This could be a read error, since a much larger clone is one nucleotide away. Other DNA sequences in this specimen translate into the identical CDR3. The chain has TRBV7-2 and TRBJ2-5; D is unclear. CDR1 and CDR2 from the germline V gene are SGHTA and FQGNSA. The CDR3 totals 11 residues. The V and J ends lost 5 bases and 5 bases respectively, with 6 bases between them. CDR3 residues: CASSPLETQYF. For the CDR3, the DNA is TGTGCCAGCAGCCCCTTGGAGACCCAGTACTTC.

The chain employs TRBV18 and TRBJ2-2; D gene unclear. From germline, CDR1 is KGHSH and CDR2 LQKENI. The CDR3 loop spans 16 amino acids. The V gene lost 3 bases and the J gene lost 0 bases, with 11 bases spanning the gap. Written as DNA, the CDR3 is TGTGCCAGCTCACCGGCTAGGTTCGCGAACACCGGGGAGCTGTTTTTT. Translated, it gives CASSPARFANTGELFF.

The chain couples TRBV4-1 to TRBJ1-2; 7 bases are a match to TRBD1. The CDR3 has 16 residues. Germline V gene sequence: CDR1 MGHRA, CDR2 YSYEKL. With 0 bases clipped from V and 7 bases from J, the junction kept 11 bases outside the gene matches. The CDR3 sequence is CASSQEITQGFSGYTF. The CDR3 coding sequence is TGCGCCAGCAGCCAAGAAATAACACAGGGGTTCTCTGGCTACACCTTC.

The chain uses TRBV9 and TRBJ2-3; 12 nucleotides agree with TRBD2. CDR3 length: 16 amino acids. CDR1 SGDLS and CDR2 YYNGEE come from the germline V gene. The J segment lost 1 base and the V segment lost 1 base, leaving 1 base of the junction unmatched. The CDR3 protein is CASSVRLAGGTDTQYF. DNA for the CDR3: TGTGCCAGCAGCGTAAGACTAGCGGGGGGCACAGATACGCAGTATTTT.

The chain has TRBV5-5 and TRBJ2-2; a possible D gene is TRBD2 (6 bases). Trimming took 4 bases from V and 5 from J, leaving 12 bases between them. Germline CDR1 reads SGHKS; CDR2 reads YYEKEE (reference sequence). CDR3 length: 14 residues. Here the CDR3 reads CASSGTYKTGELFF. Written as DNA, the CDR3 is TGTGCCAGCAGCGGGACTTATAAGACCGGGGAGCTGTTTTTT.

In its sample, this clone was seen a few times. The V gene is TRBV7-9, the J gene TRBJ1-4; 9 nucleotides agree with TRBD1. Germline CDR1 reads SEHNR; CDR2 reads FQNEAQ (reference sequence). This CDR3 region has 11 residues. The J segment lost 15 bases and the V segment lost 8 bases, leaving 7 bases of the junction unmatched. The CDR3 sequence is CASQGTGIMFF. In DNA, the CDR3 is TGTGCCAGCCAGGGGACAGGGATAATGTTTTTT.

In DNA, the CDR3 is TGTGCCAGCAGCCAAGGGACTGCCGGGGGGGCCAACGTCCTGACTTTC. Its protein product is CASSQGTAGGANVLTF. The chain recombines TRBV7-9 with TRBJ2-6, with D possibly TRBD2 on 6 matching bases. Germline CDR1 reads SEHNR; CDR2 reads FQNEAQ (reference sequence). V shed 5 bases and J shed 4 bases, with 15 bases lying between them. The CDR3 extends over 16 amino acids. The full variable domain, its missing parts supplied by reference TRBV7-9 and TRBJ2-6, is DTGVSQNPRHKITKRGQNVTFRCDPISEHNRLYWYRQTLGQGPEFLTYFQNEAQLEKSRLLSDRFSAERPKGSFSTLEIQRTEQGDSAMYLCASSQGTAGGANVLTFGAGSRLTVL.

The CDR3 DNA follows: TGTGCCAGCAGCTTGGCCTCGGGCAGCCACAATGAGCAGTTCTTC. Translation gives CASSLASGSHNEQFF. The chain combines TRBV5-4 with TRBJ2-1; no clear D. The CDR3 loop spans 15 amino acids. The germline CDR1 and CDR2 sequences are SGHNT and YYREEE (reference sequence). V was clipped by 0 bases and J by 5 bases, with 12 bases between them.